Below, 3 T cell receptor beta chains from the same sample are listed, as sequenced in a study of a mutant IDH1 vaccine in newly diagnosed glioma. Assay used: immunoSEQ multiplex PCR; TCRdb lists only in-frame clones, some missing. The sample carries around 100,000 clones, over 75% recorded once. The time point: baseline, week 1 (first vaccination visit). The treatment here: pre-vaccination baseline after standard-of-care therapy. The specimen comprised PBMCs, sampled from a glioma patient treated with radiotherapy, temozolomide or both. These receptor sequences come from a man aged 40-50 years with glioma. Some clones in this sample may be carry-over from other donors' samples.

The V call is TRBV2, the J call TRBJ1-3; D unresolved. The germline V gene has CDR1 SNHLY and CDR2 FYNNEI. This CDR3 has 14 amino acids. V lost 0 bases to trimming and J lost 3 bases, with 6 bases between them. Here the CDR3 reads CASSEAYGGNTIYF. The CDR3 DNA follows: TGTGCCAGCAGTGAAGCTTACGGTGGAAACACCATATATTTT. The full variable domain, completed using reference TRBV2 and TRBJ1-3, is EPEVTQTPSHQVTQMGQEVILRCVPISNHLYFYWYRQILGQKVEFLVSFYNNEISEKSEIFDDQFSVERPDGSNFTLKIRSTKLEDSAMYFCASSEAYGGNTIYFGEGSWLTVV.

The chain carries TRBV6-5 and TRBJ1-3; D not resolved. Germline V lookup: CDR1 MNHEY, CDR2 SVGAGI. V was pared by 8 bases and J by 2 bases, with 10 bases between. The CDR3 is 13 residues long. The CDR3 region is CASRSPAGNTIYF. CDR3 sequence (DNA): TGTGCCAGCCGCTCCCCGGCTGGAAACACCATATATTTT.

The CDR3 DNA is TGTGCCAGCAGTGCAATCCGGGGAAACATTCAGTACTTC. This translates into CASSAIRGNIQYF. The J gene is TRBJ2-4, the V gene TRBV6-1, with D tentatively TRBD2 (5 bases). Trimming removed 4 bases from V and 6 bases from J, with 10 bases in between. Germline CDR1 and CDR2: MNHNS and SASEGT. The CDR3 is 13 amino acids.